This paragraph covers one TCR beta chain sequence. Trimming cost V 2 bases and J 1 base, with 14 bases left between them. Looked up from germline, CDR1 is LGHDT and CDR2 is YNNKEL (reference sequence). The CDR3 length is 16 residues. Using immunoSEQ multiplex PCR, the repertoire was profiled, and TCRdb retains in-frame clones only, with some absent. The sample lists under 200,000 clones; 91% were seen once. This specimen belongs to a study of control samples from healthy donors and cancer patients. The gene calls are TRBV3-1 (or the pseudogene TRBV3-2) and TRBJ1-1; D is unclear. The sequenced sample was blood. The sequence derives from a woman between 25 and 40 years old in good health. The CDR3 region is CASSQILPGRNTEAFF. The DNA of the CDR3 is TGTGCCAGCAGCCAAATTCTACCAGGAAGGAACACTGAAGCTTTCTTT.